Presented here are 31 T cell receptor beta chains from one specimen sequenced in a study of control samples from healthy donors and cancer patients. The method was immunoSEQ multiplex PCR; TCRdb's version includes in-frame clones alone and lacks a portion of them. The sample lists about 410,000 clones; around nine tenths were seen once. The specimen was PBMCs. Source of these receptors: a man aged 40-49 years with head and neck cancer.

The chain couples TRBV2 to TRBJ1-1, with D uncertain. CDR3 size: 14 residues. CDR1 SNHLY and CDR2 FYNNEI come from the germline V gene. The V end was cut by 7 bases, the J end by 4 bases, with 16 bases between. The CDR3: CASTVVRRGTEAFF. Written as DNA, the CDR3 is TGTGCCAGCACCGTCGTCCGTCGGGGCACTGAAGCTTTCTTT.

The chain links TRBV19 to TRBJ1-5; D perhaps matches TRBD1 (5 bases). V shed 3 bases and J shed 6 bases, with 12 bases lying between them. This CDR3 spans 14 amino acids. The germline gives CDR1 LNHDA, CDR2 SQIVND (reference sequence). The CDR3 DNA reads as TGTGCCAGTAGTATGGGCAGGGAAGGTCAGCCCCAGCATTTT. Its protein is CASSMGREGQPQHF.

V and J are TRBV6-5 and TRBJ2-3; D is undetermined. With 5 bases removed from V and 4 bases from J, the gap between germline ends came to 10 bases. The CDR3 covers 13 residues. The germline gives CDR1 MNHEY, CDR2 SVGAGI. CDR3 sequence (DNA): TGTGCCAGCAGTCGTAGCCCCTCAGATACGCAGTATTTT. This codes for CASSRSPSDTQYF.

V gene TRBV10-3 combines with J gene TRBJ1-4; D may be TRBD1 (5 bases). The CDR3 runs to 20 residues. Germline assignment: CDR1 ENHRY and CDR2 SYGVKD. V was pared by 0 bases and J by 5 bases, with 25 bases between. The CDR3 reads CAISESNAGTEGLLNEKLFF. CDR3 sequence (DNA): TGTGCCATCAGTGAGTCGAATGCAGGGACCGAGGGATTACTAAATGAAAAACTGTTTTTT.

This chain uses TRBV21-1 with TRBJ2-7; the tabulated D call, TRBD1, remains unverified against the DNA. TRBV21-1 is a known pseudogene. This CDR3 is built from 16 residues. DNA of the CDR3: TGTGCCAGCAGCAAAGATTCGTCAGGGCATCCCTACGAGCAGTACTTC. Protein sequence: CASSKDSSGHPYEQYF.

The rearrangement links TRBV6-5 to TRBJ2-5, with a tentative D call TRBD1 (6 bases). The CDR3 sequence is 13 residues long. The germline CDR1 and CDR2 sequences are MNHEY and SVGAGI. V shed 8 bases and J shed 5 bases, with 15 bases lying between them. This chain's CDR3 is CASGQSLGETQYF. CDR3 bases: TGTGCCAGCGGACAGTCCTTGGGGGAGACCCAGTACTTC.

A note on this clone: Other DNA sequences in the sample encode the same CDR3. This rearrangement joins TRBV6-5 to TRBJ2-7, with TRBD1 matching 8 bases. CDR1 and CDR2 (germline): MNHEY, SVGAGI. The CDR3 has 14 amino acids. With 2 bases clipped from V and 2 bases from J, the junction kept 2 bases outside the gene matches. CDR3 in DNA: TGTGCCAGCAGTTACCGGGACAGGACCTACGAGCAGTACTTC. It codes for CASSYRDRTYEQYF.

This rearrangement joins TRBV5-4 to TRBJ1-3, with D possibly matching TRBD1 (6 bases). The CDR3 contains 14 residues. In germline, CDR1 is SGHNT, CDR2 YYREEE (reference sequence). V lost 3 bases and J 4 bases, leaving 11 bases between the germline ends. The chain's CDR3 is CASSSKGVGNTIYF. The CDR3 coding sequence is TGTGCCAGCAGCTCTAAGGGGGTCGGAAACACCATATATTTT.

V gene TRBV5-5 combines with J gene TRBJ2-1; D unresolved. Germline values: CDR1 SGHKS, CDR2 YYEKEE (reference sequence). This CDR3 region has 12 residues. V was trimmed by 6 bases and J by 8 bases, leaving 12 bases between them. CDR3 region: CASTLYEDEQFF. The CDR3 nucleotides are TGTGCCAGCACCCTCTATGAGGATGAGCAGTTCTTC.

V usage is TRBV2 and J usage is TRBJ2-4, with 10 bases lining up with TRBD2. Germline values: CDR1 SNHLY, CDR2 FYNNEI. Germline trimming cut 7 bases from V and 4 bases from J; bases unmatched to any gene: 7. There are 15 residues in the CDR3. CDR3 region: CASMVSGGRKNIQYF. The CDR3, as DNA: TGTGCCAGCATGGTTAGCGGGGGGCGAAAAAACATTCAGTACTTC.

The chain is built from TRBV7-9 and TRBJ2-7; perhaps TRBD1 as D (5 bases). This CDR3 is built from 16 residues. Per the germline V gene, CDR1 is SEHNR and CDR2 is FQNEAQ (reference sequence). Deletions cut 5 bases from V and 2 bases from J, with 19 bases between. CDR3 sequence reads: CASSPPTAHSAYEQYF. The CDR3 nucleotides read TGTGCCAGCAGCCCGCCGACAGCCCACAGCGCCTACGAGCAGTACTTC.

The V gene is TRBV9, the J gene TRBJ2-5; 9 nucleotides match TRBD2. The length of the CDR3 is 15 residues. Germline V gene data show CDR1 as SGDLS and CDR2 as YYNGEE. The junction had 9 bases not matched to a gene; V was cut back by 4 bases and J by 5 bases. In nucleotides, the CDR3 is TGTGCCAGCAGCCGGTTGGTAGCGGGGGAGGAGACCCAGTACTTC. It translates to CASSRLVAGEETQYF.

This rearrangement joins TRBV11-3 to TRBJ1-1; no firm D call. Germline V gene data show CDR1 as SGHNT and CDR2 as YENEEA. The CDR3 totals 14 residues. V lost 2 bases and J lost 3, with 10 bases in between. CDR3 region: CASSLSNSDTEAFF. DNA of the CDR3: TGTGCCAGCAGCTTATCAAACAGCGACACTGAAGCTTTCTTT.

The chain is built from TRBV28 and TRBJ1-1; D gene unclear. The germline V gene encodes CDR1 MDHEN and CDR2 SYDVKM. The CDR3 sequence is 12 residues long. Trimming pared 3 bases from V and 7 bases from J, leaving 9 bases between. The CDR3 region has the DNA TGTGCCAGCAGTTTTCGACCAGGTGAAGCTTTCTTT. This gives the protein CASSFRPGEAFF.

This clone was detected once. The chain carries TRBV9 and TRBJ2-5; D may be TRBD1 (7 bases). The V end was cut by 6 bases, the J end by 1 base, with 13 bases between. The V gene's germline CDR1 is SGDLS and CDR2 YYNGEE. The CDR3 spans 14 residues. The CDR3 protein is CASTQGGGQETQYF. The CDR3 bases are TGTGCCAGCACCCAGGGGGGAGGCCAAGAGACCCAGTACTTC.

V and J are TRBV5-6 and TRBJ2-6; a possible D gene is TRBD1 (6 bases). There are 16 residues in the CDR3. The germline V gene encodes CDR1 SGHDT and CDR2 YYEEEE. Trimming stripped 3 bases from V and 0 bases from J, with 10 bases between. CDR3 DNA sequence: TGTGCCAGCAGCTGGAGGACAGCCTCTGGGGCCAACGTCCTGACTTTC. Encoded protein: CASSWRTASGANVLTF.

The genes are TRBV7-9 and TRBJ2-3, with 9 positions matching TRBD1. The V gene's germline CDR1 is SEHNR and CDR2 FQNEAQ (reference sequence). The length of the CDR3 is 16 residues. V lost 3 bases, J lost 3 bases, and 7 bases stayed unmatched. CDR3 nucleotide sequence: TGTGCCAGCAGCTTCCTTCCGGGACAGGGAACAGATACGCAGTATTTT. Translated, it gives CASSFLPGQGTDTQYF.

The gene calls are TRBV7-2 and TRBJ1-2; perhaps TRBD1 as D (5 bases). V was shortened by 3 bases and J by 7 bases, with 12 bases between the two germline ends. CDR3 length equals 13 residues. Per the germline V gene, CDR1 is SGHTA and CDR2 is FQGNSA. This CDR3 reads CASSFEGRRGYTF. In DNA, the CDR3 is TGTGCCAGCAGCTTTGAGGGGCGCCGTGGCTACACCTTC.

This chain connects TRBV3-1 (or the pseudogene TRBV3-2) to TRBJ1-2; 7 bases are shared with TRBD1. In germline, CDR1 is LGHDT, CDR2 YNNKEL (reference sequence). J was trimmed by 7 bases and V by 4 bases; bases with no gene match: 6. This CDR3 region has 13 residues. The CDR3 DNA reads TGTGCCAGCAGCCTAGAAGACAGGGCTGGCTACACCTTC. This encodes CASSLEDRAGYTF.

Details on this clone: The same CDR3 also results from other DNA sequences found in this sample. The J gene is TRBJ1-1, the V gene TRBV11-1, with D perhaps matching TRBD1 (5 bases). This CDR3 has 12 amino acids. The V and J ends lost 1 base and 6 bases respectively, with 6 bases between them. CDR1 is SGHAT and CDR2 is FQDESV in the germline V gene (reference sequence). The CDR3 sequence: CASSLEGPEAFF. Written as DNA, the CDR3 is TGTGCCAGCAGCTTAGAGGGACCTGAAGCTTTCTTT.

This chain uses TRBV25-1 with TRBJ2-7; 13 bases fit TRBD2. The CDR3 runs 15 residues. V lost 2 bases, J lost 3 bases, and 1 base stayed unmatched. The germline gives CDR1 MGHDK, CDR2 SYGVNS. In DNA, the CDR3 is TGTGCCAGCAGTGAAAGGACTAGCGGGAGCTACGAGCAGTACTTC. Its protein product is CASSERTSGSYEQYF.

The chain is built from TRBV19 and TRBJ1-1; D is perhaps TRBD1 (6 bases). The ends were cut back, 11 bases at V and 1 base at J, with 29 bases in the middle. The CDR3 length is 18 residues. The V gene's germline CDR1 is LNHDA and CDR2 SQIVND (reference sequence). CDR3 sequence: CAASSGGRDTSPNTEAFF. In nucleotides, the CDR3 is TGTGCCGCTTCCTCGGGGGGAAGGGACACTAGCCCGAACACTGAAGCTTTCTTT.

The chain couples TRBV7-2 to TRBJ1-5; 7 positions agree with TRBD1. In germline, CDR1 is SGHTA, CDR2 FQGNSA. This CDR3 spans 15 amino acids. Germline trimming cut 5 bases from V and 1 base from J; bases unmatched to any gene: 5. The CDR3 protein is CASSLTGQSNQPQHF. The DNA of the CDR3 is TGTGCCAGCAGCCTAACGGGACAGAGCAATCAGCCCCAGCATTTT.

The chain employs TRBV20-1 and TRBJ1-1; no clear D. Germline V gene sequence: CDR1 DFQATT, CDR2 SNEGSKA (reference sequence). The ends were cut back, 6 bases at V and 5 bases at J, with 10 bases in the middle. This CDR3 comprises 11 residues. CDR3 in amino acids: CSAPRRTEAFF. The CDR3, as DNA: TGCAGTGCCCCACGGAGAACTGAAGCTTTCTTT.

The gene calls are TRBV6-6 and TRBJ1-1; 9 nucleotides agree with TRBD1. V dropped 2 bases and J dropped 4; count of bases not matched to a gene: 5. The CDR3 length is 15 residues. Germline CDR1 is MNHNY and CDR2 is SVGAGI (reference sequence). CDR3: CASSYGTGRSTEAFF. The CDR3 coding sequence is TGTGCCAGCAGTTACGGGACAGGGAGGTCCACTGAAGCTTTCTTT.

The chain has TRBV6-5 and TRBJ2-4; 8 bases match TRBD2. V lost 5 bases to trimming and J lost 9 bases; unmatched junction nucleotides: 3. Looked up from germline, CDR1 is MNHEY and CDR2 is SVGAGI. CDR3 size: 12 residues. CDR3 amino acids: CASSPGGGIQYF. The CDR3 DNA reads as TGTGCCAGCAGTCCGGGAGGGGGCATTCAGTACTTC.

The CDR3 here is CSVIQGTQETQYF. Written as DNA, the CDR3 is TGCAGCGTTATACAGGGAACCCAAGAGACCCAGTACTTC. This chain uses TRBV29-1 with TRBJ2-5; possible D gene TRBD1, 6 bases. CDR1 and CDR2 (germline): SQVTM, ANQGSEA. This CDR3 spans 13 amino acids. V was trimmed by 5 bases and J by 1 base, leaving 11 bases between them.

The chain has TRBV28 and TRBJ2-4, with 9 bases that match TRBD1. The CDR3 has 16 amino acids. In germline, CDR1 is MDHEN, CDR2 SYDVKM. V dropped 6 bases and J dropped 2; count of bases not matched to a gene: 8. DNA of the CDR3: TGTGCCAGCAGCACTCTGGGGACAGGGACCAAAAACATTCAGTACTTC. Amino acids: CASSTLGTGTKNIQYF.

The CDR3 spells CAIRGTDSNEKLFF. DNA for the CDR3: TGTGCCATCAGAGGCACGGACAGTAATGAAAAACTGTTTTTT. The chain joins TRBV10-3 to TRBJ1-4, with D possibly being TRBD1 (6 bases). The germline V gene has CDR1 ENHRY and CDR2 SYGVKD. The V end was cut by 6 bases, the J end by 4 bases, with 12 bases between. The CDR3 runs 14 residues.

This clone was seen a few times. The chain recombines TRBV6-5 with TRBJ1-5, with D possibly matching TRBD1 (5 bases). CDR1 MNHEY and CDR2 SVGAGI come from the germline V gene. The V end was cut by 8 bases, the J end by 0 bases, with 5 bases between. This CDR3 is built from 12 residues. The CDR3 bases are TGTGCCAGCGGGGGTAGCAATCAGCCCCAGCATTTT. It specifies CASGGSNQPQHF.

CDR3 sequence: CASSQTGHIYNSPLHF. The CDR3 DNA reads TGCGCCAGCAGTCAGACAGGGCATATCTATAATTCACCCCTCCACTTT. The chain combines TRBV23-1 with TRBJ1-6, with 7 bases identical to TRBD1. TRBV23-1 is classed as an ORF, of uncertain function. The CDR3 contains 16 residues. V was pared by 3 bases and J by 3 bases, with 5 bases of the junction left unmatched.